This TCR beta chain originates from a study of blood T cell repertoires in COVID-19. The data were produced by immunoSEQ multiplex PCR, yet TCRdb's version contains in-frame clones alone and is incomplete. The table shows 150,000 to 200,000 clones, with around 81% occurring only once. This CDR3 is 16 amino acids long. Trimming cost V 1 base and J 2 bases, with 12 bases left between them. Per the germline V gene, CDR1 is PRHDT and CDR2 is FYEKMQ (reference sequence). This sequence originates from a man aged 40-55 years who had recovered from COVID-19. Sequencing was performed on PBMCs or T cells enriched from blood (not recorded which). The chain employs TRBV13 and TRBJ1-3; TRBD1 is a possible D gene (5 bases). CDR3 sequence (DNA): TGTGCCAGCAGCTTAGTGGGGGGTCTCACTGGAAACACCATATATTTT. Protein: CASSLVGGLTGNTIYF.